These 12 T cell receptor beta chains originate from one sample sequenced in a study of blood T cell repertoires in COVID-19. Using immunoSEQ multiplex PCR, the repertoire was profiled, and TCRdb retains in-frame clones only, with some absent. The table includes roughly 200,000 clones, around 87% detected once. The sequenced sample was peripheral blood. These TCRs come from a man in his sixties who had recovered from COVID-19.

The chain recombines TRBV19 with TRBJ2-1; 15 nucleotides align to TRBD2. The CDR3 covers 20 residues. Per the germline V gene, CDR1 is LNHDA and CDR2 is SQIVND (reference sequence). V shed 1 base and J 0 bases; nucleotides not matched to a gene: 7. CDR3 residues: CASSIVGGLAGGSSYNEQFF. CDR3 DNA: TGTGCCAGTAGTATAGTTGGGGGACTAGCGGGAGGTTCCTCCTACAATGAGCAGTTCTTC.

The chain joins TRBV3-1 (or the pseudogene TRBV3-2) to TRBJ1-2; D not resolved. This CDR3 has 14 amino acids. Between the trimmed V and J ends, which lost 0 bases and 4 bases, there was a span of 9 bases. From germline, CDR1 is LGHDT and CDR2 YNNKEL (reference sequence). The CDR3 sequence is CASSQDRLPYGYTF. In nucleotides, the CDR3 is TGTGCCAGCAGCCAAGACAGGCTCCCCTATGGCTACACCTTC.

The chain has TRBV11-2 and TRBJ1-6, with D possibly TRBD1 on 6 matching bases. The CDR3 is made up of 15 amino acids. V gave up 5 bases and J gave up 7 bases, with 15 bases separating them. Germline CDR1 SGHAT, CDR2 FQNNGV. CDR3 nucleotide sequence: TGTGCCAGCAGCCCACTGGACAGAAACAATTCACCCCTCCACTTT. Amino acid sequence: CASSPLDRNNSPLHF.

The rearrangement joins TRBV18 to TRBJ2-1, with D maybe TRBD2 (5 bases). The germline V gene encodes CDR1 KGHSH and CDR2 LQKENI. V shed 6 bases and J shed 6 bases, with 12 bases lying between them. CDR3 length: 13 residues. The CDR3 sequence: CASSPLATNEQFF. DNA of the CDR3: TGTGCCAGCTCCCCTCTAGCTACCAATGAGCAGTTCTTC.

This chain joins TRBV12-3 or TRBV12-4 and TRBJ1-4, with 7 bases that match TRBD1. This CDR3 is built from 13 residues. J gave up 7 bases and V 3 bases, and 2 bases lay outside the gene matches. The CDR3: CASSLAGGEKLFF. The CDR3 nucleotides read TGTGCCAGCAGTTTGGCAGGGGGTGAAAAACTGTTTTTT.

The CDR3 coding sequence is TGCGCCAGCAAAGTGGCACTAGCGGGTGCAGATACGCAGTATTTT. Translated, it gives CASKVALAGADTQYF. This rearrangement joins TRBV5-1 to TRBJ2-3; 9 bases agree with TRBD2. Germline lookup yields CDR1 SGHRS and CDR2 YFSETQ. Losses at the gene ends were 6 bases for V and 4 bases for J; bases not matched to a gene: 9. The CDR3 runs 15 residues.

The CDR3 region has the DNA TGCGCCTCCTCCCGAGGGGGTTTCGATACGCAGTATTTT. Residues: CASSRGGFDTQYF. J is TRBJ2-3 and V is TRBV5-1; perhaps TRBD1 as D (6 bases). Deletions cut 10 bases from V and 6 bases from J, with 18 bases between. The germline V gene encodes CDR1 SGHRS and CDR2 YFSETQ. The CDR3 is 13 amino acids.

The gene calls are TRBV5-6 and TRBJ2-2; 7 bases map to TRBD1. The CDR3 has 15 residues. Trimming removed 1 base from V and 3 bases from J; junction bases left unmatched: 3. Per germline, CDR1 SGHDT and CDR2 YYEEEE. In DNA, the CDR3 is TGTGCCAGCAGCTTGCAGGGGGTGGACACCGGGGAGCTGTTTTTT. Translation: CASSLQGVDTGELFF.

The rearrangement joins TRBV7-2 to TRBJ2-1; 11 nucleotides align to TRBD1. Germline V lookup: CDR1 SGHTA, CDR2 FQGNSA. The CDR3 runs 13 residues. The trim removed 5 bases at V and 7 bases at J, leaving 1 base unmatched. The CDR3 DNA reads TGTGCCAGCAGCGGGGACAGGGGGAATGAGCAGTTCTTC. Its translation: CASSGDRGNEQFF.

The chain combines TRBV5-1 with TRBJ1-6, with TRBD1 identical over 8 bases. V lost 1 base and J lost 11; bases outside the gene matches: 5. Germline CDR1 and CDR2: SGHRS and YFSETQ. The CDR3 totals 14 residues. As DNA, the CDR3 is TGCGCCAGCAGCTTGATGGACAGGGATACACCCCTCCACTTT. Its translation: CASSLMDRDTPLHF.

The chain has TRBV11-2 and TRBJ2-1, with 7 nucleotides matching TRBD2. Germline-derived CDR1 and CDR2 are SGHAT and FQNNGV. V shed 3 bases and J 9 bases; nucleotides not matched to a gene: 5. The CDR3 runs 13 residues. The CDR3 here is CASSFPGRGEQFF. The CDR3 DNA follows: TGTGCCAGCAGCTTTCCAGGGAGGGGTGAGCAGTTCTTC.

The chain carries TRBV27 and TRBJ2-7, with 7 bases identical to TRBD1. After removal of 5 bases from V and 3 bases from J, the junction contained 7 bases not matched to a gene. The germline V gene encodes CDR1 MNHEY and CDR2 SMNVEV (reference sequence). This CDR3 is 14 amino acids long. CDR3 in DNA: TGTGCCAGCAGTAGAACAGGGGAAGGCTACGAGCAGTACTTC. This encodes CASSRTGEGYEQYF.